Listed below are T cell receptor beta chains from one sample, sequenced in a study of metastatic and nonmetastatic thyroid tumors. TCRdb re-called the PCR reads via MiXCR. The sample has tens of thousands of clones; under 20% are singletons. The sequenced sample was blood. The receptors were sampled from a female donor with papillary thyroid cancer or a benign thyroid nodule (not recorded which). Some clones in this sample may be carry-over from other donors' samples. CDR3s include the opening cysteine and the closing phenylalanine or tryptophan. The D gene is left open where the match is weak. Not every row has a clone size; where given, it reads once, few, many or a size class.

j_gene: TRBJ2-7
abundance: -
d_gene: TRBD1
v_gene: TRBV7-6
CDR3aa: CASSPLDRAYEQYF
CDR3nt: TGTGCCAGCAGCCCGCTCGACAGGGCCTACGAGCAGTACTTC

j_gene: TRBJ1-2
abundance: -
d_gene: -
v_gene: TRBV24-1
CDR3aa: CATSYWTSCYTF
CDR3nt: TGTGCCACCAGTTATTGGACTTCCTGCTACACCTTC

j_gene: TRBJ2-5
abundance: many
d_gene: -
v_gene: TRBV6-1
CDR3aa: CASSEGQGGATQYF
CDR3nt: TGTGCCAGCAGTGAAGGCCAAGGAGGGGCGACCCAGTACTTC

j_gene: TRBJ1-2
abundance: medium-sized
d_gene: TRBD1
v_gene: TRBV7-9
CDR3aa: CASSSGGGYGYTF
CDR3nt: TGTGCCAGCAGCTCAGGGGGCGGCTATGGCTACACCTTC

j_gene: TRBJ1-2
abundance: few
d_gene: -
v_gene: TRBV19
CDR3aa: CASSDFGLGYGYTF
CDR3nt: TGTGCCAGTAGTGATTTCGGGTTGGGCTATGGCTACACCTTC

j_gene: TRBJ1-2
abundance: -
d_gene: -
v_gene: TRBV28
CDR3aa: CASSSGGLSGYTF
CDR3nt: TGTGCCAGCAGCTCCGGTGGGTTGAGCGGCTACACCTTC

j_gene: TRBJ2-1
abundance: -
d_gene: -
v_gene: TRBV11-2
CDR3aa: CASSPPSAYNEQFF
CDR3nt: TGTGCCAGCAGCCCCCCTAGCGCCTACAATGAGCAGTTCTTC

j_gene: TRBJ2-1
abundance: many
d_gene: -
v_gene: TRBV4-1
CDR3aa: CASSQGRVADNEQFF
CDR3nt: TGCGCCAGCAGCCAAGGGAGGGTAGCGGACAATGAGCAGTTCTTC

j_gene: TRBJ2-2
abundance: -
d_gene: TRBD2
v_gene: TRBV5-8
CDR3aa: CASSNMGGRDTGELFF
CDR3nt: TGTGCCAGCAGCAACATGGGCGGGAGGGACACCGGGGAGCTGTTTTTT

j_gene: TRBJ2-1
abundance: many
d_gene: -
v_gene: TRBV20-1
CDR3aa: CSARDWAGSGNEQFF
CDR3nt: TGCAGTGCTAGAGATTGGGCGGGGTCGGGCAATGAGCAGTTCTTC

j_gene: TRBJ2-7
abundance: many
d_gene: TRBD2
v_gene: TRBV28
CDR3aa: CASGGWDGGYYEQYF
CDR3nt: TGTGCCAGCGGAGGTTGGGACGGGGGGTACTACGAGCAGTACTTC

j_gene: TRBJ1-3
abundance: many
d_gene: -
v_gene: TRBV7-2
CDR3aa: CASSFGRTNSGNTIYF
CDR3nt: TGTGCCAGCAGCTTTGGCCGAACTAACTCTGGAAACACCATATATTTT

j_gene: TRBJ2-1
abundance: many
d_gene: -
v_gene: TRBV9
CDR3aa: CASSVEPGLSSGNEQFF
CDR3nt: TGTGCCAGCAGCGTAGAACCGGGACTGTCGAGCGGGAATGAGCAGTTCTTC

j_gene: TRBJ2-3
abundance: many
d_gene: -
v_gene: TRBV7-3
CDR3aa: CASSAQERSTQYF
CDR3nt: TGTGCCAGCAGCGCCCAGGAGAGGAGTACGCAGTATTTT